One and the same sample provided the 10 T cell receptor beta chains below, sequenced in a study of beta chain features in type 1 diabetes. As every portion of the isolated RNA was reverse transcribed, the sequencing read expressed TCRB transcripts. Repertoires were generated with immunoSEQ multiplex PCR, while TCRdb's copy carries only in-frame clones and drops some. The data hold 900,000 or so clones, with roughly 15% observed a single time. Sequencing input: naive CD4+ T cells from blood. These receptor sequences come from a woman aged 18-29 years in good health.

This chain uses TRBV7-2 with TRBJ2-5, with TRBD2 matching 13 bases. V trimming: 3 bases; J trimming: 4 bases; junction bases outside the gene matches: 5. This CDR3 is 16 amino acids long. Germline CDR1 reads SGHTA; CDR2 reads FQGNSA. The CDR3 DNA follows: TGTGCCAGCAGCTTGGGGACTAGCGGGATGGGAGAGACCCAGTACTTC. Translated, it gives CASSLGTSGMGETQYF.

This clone was observed a few times. The chain joins TRBV28 to TRBJ2-7; D possibly matches TRBD1 or TRBD2 (5 bases each). With 2 bases removed from V and 1 base from J, the gap between germline ends came to 24 bases. The CDR3 has 19 residues. From germline, CDR1 is MDHEN and CDR2 SYDVKM. CDR3 protein: CASSLGGGRNFLRSYEQYF. CDR3 coding DNA: TGTGCCAGCAGTTTAGGGGGTGGCCGGAACTTCCTACGGTCCTACGAGCAGTACTTC.

This clone has just a few counts. In DNA form, the CDR3 reads TGTGCCAGCTCACCACGGGGCAGGCCCTACGAGCAGTACTTC. Residues: CASSPRGRPYEQYF. The V and J genes are TRBV18 and TRBJ2-7; a possible D gene is TRBD1 (5 bases). Trimming left V 1 base short and J 2 bases short, with 9 bases between. The CDR3 is 14 amino acids. Germline V gene sequence: CDR1 KGHSH, CDR2 LQKENI.

This clone was observed a few times. CDR3 DNA sequence: TGTGCCAGCAGCTTCCTTGCCCCCTACGAGCAGTACTTC. Translating it yields CASSFLAPYEQYF. The V call is TRBV13, the J call TRBJ2-7; no reliable D call. The CDR3 runs to 13 residues. Germline V gene lookup returns CDR1 PRHDT and CDR2 FYEKMQ (reference sequence). Trimming took 3 bases from V and 2 from J, leaving 8 bases between them.

The chain links TRBV4-3 to TRBJ2-1, with D maybe TRBD2 (6 bases). The CDR3 spans 19 residues. Trimming pared 4 bases from V and 0 bases from J, leaving 22 bases between. In germline, CDR1 is LGHNA, CDR2 YSLEER. The CDR3: CASSRQPWGGGLSYNEQFF. The CDR3, as DNA: TGCGCCAGCAGCCGACAACCCTGGGGTGGGGGACTCTCCTACAATGAGCAGTTCTTC.

The rearrangement joins TRBV5-6 to TRBJ2-3; D is tentatively TRBD1 or TRBD2 (5 bases each). Trimming cost V 4 bases and J 3 bases, with 9 bases left between them. The CDR3 is 13 amino acids. CDR1 is SGHDT and CDR2 is YYEEEE in the germline V gene. The DNA for the CDR3 is TGTGCCAGCAGCCGTTGGGGGACAGATACGCAGTATTTT. It specifies CASSRWGTDTQYF.

The chain carries TRBV5-4 and TRBJ2-1, with TRBD2 identical over 9 bases. Trimming took 4 bases from V and 8 from J; bases not matched to a gene: 4. CDR1 SGHNT and CDR2 YYREEE come from the germline V gene (reference sequence). The CDR3 runs 13 residues. CDR3 sequence reads: CASSPSGNHEQFF. The CDR3 DNA sequence: TGTGCCAGCAGCCCTAGCGGGAATCATGAGCAGTTCTTC.

The rearrangement links TRBV19 to TRBJ1-4; no definite D call. The CDR3 has 11 residues. V lost 5 bases and J 8 bases, leaving 6 bases between the germline ends. In germline, CDR1 is LNHDA, CDR2 SQIVND (reference sequence). The CDR3 sequence: CASSRDEKLFF. The CDR3 DNA reads as TGTGCCAGTAGTCGAGACGAAAAACTGTTTTTT.

This clone was recorded a few times. The J gene is TRBJ2-4, the V gene TRBV5-1; D might be TRBD2 (7 bases). CDR1 SGHRS and CDR2 YFSETQ come from the germline V gene. Trimming stripped 5 bases from V and 6 bases from J, with 12 bases between. The CDR3 loop spans 13 amino acids. CDR3 region: CASSRGAGNIQYF. The CDR3 bases are TGCGCCAGCAGTCGGGGGGCGGGAAACATTCAGTACTTC. The variable domain in full, completed from reference TRBV5-1 and TRBJ2-4, reads KAGVTQTPRYLIKTRGQQVTLSCSPISGHRSVSWYQQTPGQGLQFLFEYFSETQRNKGNFPGRFSGRQFSNSRSEMNVSTLELGDSALYLCASSRGAGNIQYFGAGTRLSVL.

This clone was picked up a small number of times. The chain combines TRBV5-1 with TRBJ2-1; no definite D call. In germline, CDR1 is SGHRS, CDR2 YFSETQ. The CDR3 contains 13 residues. V lost 0 bases and J 5 bases, leaving 6 bases between the germline ends. The CDR3 DNA reads TGCGCCAGCAGCTTGGTCTGGGACAATGAGCAGTTCTTC. Translating gives CASSLVWDNEQFF.